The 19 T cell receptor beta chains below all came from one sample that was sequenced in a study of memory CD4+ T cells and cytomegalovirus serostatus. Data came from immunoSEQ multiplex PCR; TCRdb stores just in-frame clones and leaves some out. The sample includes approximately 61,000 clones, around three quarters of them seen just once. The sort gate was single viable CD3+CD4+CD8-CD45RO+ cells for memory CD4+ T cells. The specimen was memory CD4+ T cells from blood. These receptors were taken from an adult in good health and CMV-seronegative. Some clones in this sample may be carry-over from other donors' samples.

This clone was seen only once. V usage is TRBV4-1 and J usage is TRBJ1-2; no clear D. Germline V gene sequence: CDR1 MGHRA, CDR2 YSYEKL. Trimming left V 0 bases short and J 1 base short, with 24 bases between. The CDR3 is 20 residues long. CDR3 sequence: CASSQEFIYHGVSFNYGYTF. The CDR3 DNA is TGCGCCAGCAGCCAAGAATTCATATACCACGGCGTCAGCTTTAACTATGGCTACACCTTC.

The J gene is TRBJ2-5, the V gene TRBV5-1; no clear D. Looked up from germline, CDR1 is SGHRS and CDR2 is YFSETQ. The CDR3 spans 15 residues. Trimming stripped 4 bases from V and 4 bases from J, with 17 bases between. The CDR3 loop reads CASSPNPGSRETQYF. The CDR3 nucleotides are TGCGCCAGCAGCCCAAACCCGGGTTCTCGAGAGACCCAGTACTTC.

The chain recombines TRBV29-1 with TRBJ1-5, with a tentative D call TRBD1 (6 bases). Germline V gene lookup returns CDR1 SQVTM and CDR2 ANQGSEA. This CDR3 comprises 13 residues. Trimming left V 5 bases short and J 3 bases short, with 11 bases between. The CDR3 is CSVRGDTNQPQHF. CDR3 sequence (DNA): TGCAGCGTTCGCGGGGACACCAATCAGCCCCAGCATTTT.

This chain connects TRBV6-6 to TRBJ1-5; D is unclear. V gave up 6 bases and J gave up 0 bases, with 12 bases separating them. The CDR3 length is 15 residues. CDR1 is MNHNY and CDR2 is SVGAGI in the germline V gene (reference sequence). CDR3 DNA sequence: TGTGCCAGCAGAGTGGGGATGAATAGCAATCAGCCCCAGCATTTT. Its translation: CASRVGMNSNQPQHF.

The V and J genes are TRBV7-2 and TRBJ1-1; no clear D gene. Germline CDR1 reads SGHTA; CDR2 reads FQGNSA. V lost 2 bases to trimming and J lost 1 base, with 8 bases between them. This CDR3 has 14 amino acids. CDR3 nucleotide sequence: TGTGCCAGCAGCTTATACGCCGCGAACACTGAAGCTTTCTTT. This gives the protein CASSLYAANTEAFF.

Here the CDR3 reads CASSRGEYEQYF. CDR3 coding DNA: TGTGCCAGCAGTCGGGGCGAATACGAGCAGTACTTC. This sequence joins TRBV2 and TRBJ2-5; D might be TRBD1 or TRBD2, each matching 5 bases. The end of the DNA aligns better with TRBJ2-7, so the J call may be wrong. CDR1 SNHLY and CDR2 FYNNEI come from the germline V gene. The CDR3 runs to 12 residues.

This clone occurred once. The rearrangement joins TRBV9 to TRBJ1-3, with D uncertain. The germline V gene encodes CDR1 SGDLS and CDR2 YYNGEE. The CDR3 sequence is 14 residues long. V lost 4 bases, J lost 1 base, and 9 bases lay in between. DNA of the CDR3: TGTGCCAGCAGCCCCCGCCCGTCTGGAAACACCATATATTTT. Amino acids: CASSPRPSGNTIYF.

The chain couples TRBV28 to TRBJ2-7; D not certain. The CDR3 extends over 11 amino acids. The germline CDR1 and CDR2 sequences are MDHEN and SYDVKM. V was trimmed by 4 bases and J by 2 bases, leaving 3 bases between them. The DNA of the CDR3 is TGTGCCAGCAGTTGGGCCTACGAGCAGTACTTC. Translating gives CASSWAYEQYF. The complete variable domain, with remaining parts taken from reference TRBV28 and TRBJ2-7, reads DVKVTQSSRYLVKRTGEKVFLECVQDMDHENMFWYRQDPGLGLRLIYFSYDVKMKEKGDIPEGYSVSREKKERFSLILESASTNQTSMYLCASSWAYEQYFGPGTRLTVT.

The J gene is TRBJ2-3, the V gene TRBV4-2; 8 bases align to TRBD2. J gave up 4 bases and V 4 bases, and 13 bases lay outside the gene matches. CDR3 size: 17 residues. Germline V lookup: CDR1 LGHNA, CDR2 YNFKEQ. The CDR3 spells CASSLRGSGSVADTQYF. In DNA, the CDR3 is TGTGCCAGCAGCCTGAGGGGCAGCGGGAGTGTAGCAGATACGCAGTATTTT.

As DNA, the CDR3 is TGCGCCAGCAGCTTGGCCGGACAGAAAGAGACCCAGTACTTC. This sequence encodes CASSLAGQKETQYF. The chain couples TRBV5-1 to TRBJ2-5, with D possibly TRBD1 on 6 matching bases. The germline V gene has CDR1 SGHRS and CDR2 YFSETQ. The CDR3 spans 14 residues. The V gene lost 0 bases and the J gene lost 3 bases, with 9 bases spanning the gap. The full variable domain, completed using reference TRBV5-1 and TRBJ2-5, is KAGVTQTPRYLIKTRGQQVTLSCSPISGHRSVSWYQQTPGQGLQFLFEYFSETQRNKGNFPGRFSGRQFSNSRSEMNVSTLELGDSALYLCASSLAGQKETQYFGPGTRLLVL.

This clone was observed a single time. The CDR3 DNA follows: TGTGCCAGTAGTCCACGCCAGTTTACCGGGGAGCTGTTTTTT. Protein: CASSPRQFTGELFF. The rearrangement links TRBV19 to TRBJ2-2; D not certain. The V gene lost 5 bases and the J gene lost 5 bases, with 12 bases spanning the gap. The CDR3 runs to 14 residues. The germline V gene has CDR1 LNHDA and CDR2 SQIVND (reference sequence).

CDR3 protein: CASSRREALPTDTQYF. The CDR3 DNA reads TGTGCCAGCAGCCGTAGGGAGGCTCTACCCACAGATACGCAGTATTTT. V gene TRBV7-8 combines with J gene TRBJ2-3; a possible D gene is TRBD2 (6 bases). Trimming cost V 5 bases and J 2 bases, with 17 bases left between them. This CDR3 has 16 residues. CDR1 and CDR2 from the germline V gene are SGHVS and FQNEAQ.

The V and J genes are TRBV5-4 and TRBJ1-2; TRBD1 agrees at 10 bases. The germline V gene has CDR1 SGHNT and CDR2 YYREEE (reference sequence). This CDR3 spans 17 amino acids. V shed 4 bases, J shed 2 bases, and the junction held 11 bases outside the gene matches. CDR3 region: CASSRPGTGEANYGYTF. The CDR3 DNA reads TGTGCCAGCAGCCGTCCCGGGACAGGGGAGGCAAACTATGGCTACACCTTC.

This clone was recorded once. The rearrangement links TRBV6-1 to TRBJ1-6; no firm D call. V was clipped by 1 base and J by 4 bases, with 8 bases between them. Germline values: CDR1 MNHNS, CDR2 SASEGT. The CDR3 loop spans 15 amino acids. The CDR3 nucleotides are TGTGCCAGCAGTGAAGTCCCGGGATATAATTCACCCCTCCACTTT. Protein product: CASSEVPGYNSPLHF.

CDR3 DNA sequence: TGTGCCAGCAGCCCCCCCGGCGGTAAAAACATTCAGTACTTC. Translated, it gives CASSPPGGKNIQYF. V is TRBV5-4 and J is TRBJ2-4; D gene unclear. V dropped 4 bases and J dropped 4 bases, with 12 bases sitting between them. This CDR3 has 14 amino acids. CDR1 is SGHNT and CDR2 is YYREEE in the germline V gene (reference sequence).

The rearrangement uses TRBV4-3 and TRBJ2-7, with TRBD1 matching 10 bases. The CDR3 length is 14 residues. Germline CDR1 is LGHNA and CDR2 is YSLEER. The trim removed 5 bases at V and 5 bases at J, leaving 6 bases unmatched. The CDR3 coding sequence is TGCGCCAGCAGCGGGGACAGGGGAGATCACGAGCAGTACTTC. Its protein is CASSGDRGDHEQYF.

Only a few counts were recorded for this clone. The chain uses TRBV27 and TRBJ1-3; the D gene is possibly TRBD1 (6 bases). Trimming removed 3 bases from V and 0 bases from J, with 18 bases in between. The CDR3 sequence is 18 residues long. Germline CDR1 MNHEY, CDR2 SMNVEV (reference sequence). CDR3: CASSFFNLQGNSGNTIYF. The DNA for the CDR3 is TGTGCCAGCAGTTTTTTCAATTTACAGGGTAACTCTGGAAACACCATATATTTT.

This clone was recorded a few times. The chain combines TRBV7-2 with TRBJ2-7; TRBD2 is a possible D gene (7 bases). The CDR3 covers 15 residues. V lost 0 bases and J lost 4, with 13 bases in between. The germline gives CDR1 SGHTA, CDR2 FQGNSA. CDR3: CASSLAIGGGYEQYF. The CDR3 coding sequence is TGTGCCAGCAGCTTAGCTATAGGGGGGGGGTACGAGCAGTACTTC.

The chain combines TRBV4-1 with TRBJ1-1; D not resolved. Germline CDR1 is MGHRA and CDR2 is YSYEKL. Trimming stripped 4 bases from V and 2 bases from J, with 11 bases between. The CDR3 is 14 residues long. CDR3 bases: TGCGCCAGCAGCCTGGCCTTGGGAAACACTGAAGCTTTCTTT. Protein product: CASSLALGNTEAFF.